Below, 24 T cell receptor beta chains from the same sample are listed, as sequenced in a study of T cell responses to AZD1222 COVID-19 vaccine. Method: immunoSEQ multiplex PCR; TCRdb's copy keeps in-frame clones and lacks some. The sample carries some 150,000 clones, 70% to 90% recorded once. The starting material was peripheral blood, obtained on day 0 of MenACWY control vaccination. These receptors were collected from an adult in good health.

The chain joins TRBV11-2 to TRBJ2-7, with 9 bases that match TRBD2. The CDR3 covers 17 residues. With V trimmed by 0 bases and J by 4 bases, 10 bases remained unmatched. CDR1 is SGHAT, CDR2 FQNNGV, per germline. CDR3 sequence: CASSLDEVAGAAYEQYF. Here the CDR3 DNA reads TGTGCCAGCAGCTTAGATGAAGTAGCGGGAGCCGCTTACGAGCAGTACTTC.

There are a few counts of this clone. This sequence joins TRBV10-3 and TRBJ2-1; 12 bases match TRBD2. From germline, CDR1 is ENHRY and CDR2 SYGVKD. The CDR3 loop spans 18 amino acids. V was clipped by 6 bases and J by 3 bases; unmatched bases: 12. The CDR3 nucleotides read TGTGCCATCAGCCTAACCACTAGCGGGAGGACCTACTACAATGAGCAGTTCTTC. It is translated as CAISLTTSGRTYYNEQFF.

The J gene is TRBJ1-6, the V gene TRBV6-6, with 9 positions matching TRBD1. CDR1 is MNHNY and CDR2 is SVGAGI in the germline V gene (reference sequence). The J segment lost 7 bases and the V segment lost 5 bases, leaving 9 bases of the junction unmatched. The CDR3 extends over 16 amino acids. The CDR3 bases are TGTGCCAGCAGTCCTCTAATGGGACAGGGCAATTCACCCCTCCACTTT. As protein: CASSPLMGQGNSPLHF.

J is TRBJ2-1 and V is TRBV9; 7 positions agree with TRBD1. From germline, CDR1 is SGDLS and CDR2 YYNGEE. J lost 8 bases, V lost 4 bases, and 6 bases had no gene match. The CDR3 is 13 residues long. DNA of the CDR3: TGTGCCAGCAGCCTGACAGGGTCCCATGAGCAGTTCTTC. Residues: CASSLTGSHEQFF.

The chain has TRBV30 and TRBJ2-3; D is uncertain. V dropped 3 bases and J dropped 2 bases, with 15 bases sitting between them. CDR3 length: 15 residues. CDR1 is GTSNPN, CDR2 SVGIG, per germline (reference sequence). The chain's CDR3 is CAWRPPRDLTDTQYF. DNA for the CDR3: TGTGCCTGGAGGCCCCCCCGCGATCTCACAGATACGCAGTATTTT. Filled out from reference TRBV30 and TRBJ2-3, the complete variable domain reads SQTIHQWPATLVQPVGSPLSLECTVEGTSNPNLYWYRQAAGRGLQLLFYSVGIGQISSEVPQNLSASRPQDRQFILSSKKLLLSDSGFYLCAWRPPRDLTDTQYFGPGTRLTVL.

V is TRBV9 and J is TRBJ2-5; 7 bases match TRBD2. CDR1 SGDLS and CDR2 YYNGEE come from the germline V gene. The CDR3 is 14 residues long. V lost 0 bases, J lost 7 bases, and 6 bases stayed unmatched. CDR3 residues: CASSVVGGQGTQYF. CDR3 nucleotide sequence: TGTGCCAGCAGCGTAGTGGGAGGGCAGGGGACCCAGTACTTC.

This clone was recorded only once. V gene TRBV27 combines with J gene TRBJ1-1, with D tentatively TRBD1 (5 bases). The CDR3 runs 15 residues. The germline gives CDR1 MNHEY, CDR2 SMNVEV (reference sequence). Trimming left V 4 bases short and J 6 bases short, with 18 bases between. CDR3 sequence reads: CASSWVGRGRAEAFF. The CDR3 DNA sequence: TGTGCCAGCAGTTGGGTGGGACGCGGGCGGGCTGAAGCTTTCTTT.

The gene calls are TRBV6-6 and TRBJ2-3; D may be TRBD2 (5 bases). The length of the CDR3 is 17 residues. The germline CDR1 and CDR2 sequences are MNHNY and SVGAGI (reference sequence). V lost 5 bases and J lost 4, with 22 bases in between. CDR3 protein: CASSPTRGQVGPDTQYF. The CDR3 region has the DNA TGTGCCAGCAGTCCTACCCGCGGGCAGGTAGGCCCAGATACGCAGTATTTT.

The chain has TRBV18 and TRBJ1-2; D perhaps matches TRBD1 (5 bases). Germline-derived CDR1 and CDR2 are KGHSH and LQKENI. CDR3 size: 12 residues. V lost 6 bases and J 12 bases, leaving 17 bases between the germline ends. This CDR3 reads CASSPGDVIHTF. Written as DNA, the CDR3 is TGTGCCAGCTCCCCGGGGGATGTCATACACACCTTC.

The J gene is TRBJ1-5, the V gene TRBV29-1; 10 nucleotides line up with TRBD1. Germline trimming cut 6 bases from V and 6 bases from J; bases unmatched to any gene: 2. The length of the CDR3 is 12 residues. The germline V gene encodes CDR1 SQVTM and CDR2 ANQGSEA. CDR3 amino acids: CSVGQGSQPQHF. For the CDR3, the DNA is TGCAGCGTGGGACAGGGGAGTCAGCCCCAGCATTTT. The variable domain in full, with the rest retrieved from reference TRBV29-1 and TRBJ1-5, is SAVISQKPSRDICQRGTSLTIQCQVDSQVTMMFWYRQQPGQSLTLIATANQGSEATYESGFVIDKFPISRPNLTFSTLTVSNMSPEDSSIYLCSVGQGSQPQHFGDGTRLSIL.

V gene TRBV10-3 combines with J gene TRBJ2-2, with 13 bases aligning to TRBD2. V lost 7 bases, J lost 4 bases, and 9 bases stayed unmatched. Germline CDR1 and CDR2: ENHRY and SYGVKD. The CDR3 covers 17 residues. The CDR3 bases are TGTGCCATCACTGCGGGACTAGCGGGACCCAGCACCGGGGAGCTGTTTTTT. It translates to CAITAGLAGPSTGELFF.

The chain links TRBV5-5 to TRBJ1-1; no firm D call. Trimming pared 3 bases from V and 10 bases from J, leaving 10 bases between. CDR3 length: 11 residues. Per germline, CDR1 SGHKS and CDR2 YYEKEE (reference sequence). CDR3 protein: CASSSNWGAFF. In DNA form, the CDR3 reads TGTGCCAGCAGCTCTAACTGGGGAGCTTTCTTT.

CDR3 sequence reads: CASSPDSHYGYTF. The DNA of the CDR3 is TGTGCCAGCTCACCAGACAGCCACTATGGCTACACCTTC. V and J are TRBV18 and TRBJ1-2; D may be TRBD1 (5 bases). The CDR3 is made up of 13 amino acids. CDR1 and CDR2 from the germline V gene are KGHSH and LQKENI. Trimming cost V 2 bases and J 3 bases, with 7 bases left between them.

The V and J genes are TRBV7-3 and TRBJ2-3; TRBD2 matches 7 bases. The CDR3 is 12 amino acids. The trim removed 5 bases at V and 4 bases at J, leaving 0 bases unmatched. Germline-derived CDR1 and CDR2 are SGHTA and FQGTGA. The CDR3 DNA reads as TGTGCCAGCAGCCGGGGGGCAGATACGCAGTATTTT. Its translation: CASSRGADTQYF. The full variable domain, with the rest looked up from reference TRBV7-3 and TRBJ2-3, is GAGVSQTPSNKVTEKGKYVELRCDPISGHTALYWYRQSLGQGPEFLIYFQGTGAADDSGLPNDRFFAVRPEGSVSTLKIQRTERGDSAVYLCASSRGADTQYFGPGTRLTVL.

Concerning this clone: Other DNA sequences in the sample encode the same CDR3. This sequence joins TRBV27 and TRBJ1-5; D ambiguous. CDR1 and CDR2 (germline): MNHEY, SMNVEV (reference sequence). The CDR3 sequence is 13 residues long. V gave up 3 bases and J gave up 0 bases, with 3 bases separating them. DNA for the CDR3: TGTGCCAGCAGTTTGAGTAGCAATCAGCCCCAGCATTTT. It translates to CASSLSSNQPQHF.

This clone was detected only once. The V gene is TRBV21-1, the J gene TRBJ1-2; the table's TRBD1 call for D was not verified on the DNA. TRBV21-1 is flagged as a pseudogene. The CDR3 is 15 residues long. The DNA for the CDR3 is TGTGCCAGCAGCAAAAACGAAAGGCAGGCAAATGGCTACACCTTC. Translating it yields CASSKNERQANGYTF.

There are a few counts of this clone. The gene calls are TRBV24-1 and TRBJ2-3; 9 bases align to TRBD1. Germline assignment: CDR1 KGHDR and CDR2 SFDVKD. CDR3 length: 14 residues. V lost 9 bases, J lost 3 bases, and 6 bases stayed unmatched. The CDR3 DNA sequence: TGTGCCACCCGTGTGGGACAGGGAACAGATACGCAGTATTTT. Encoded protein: CATRVGQGTDTQYF.

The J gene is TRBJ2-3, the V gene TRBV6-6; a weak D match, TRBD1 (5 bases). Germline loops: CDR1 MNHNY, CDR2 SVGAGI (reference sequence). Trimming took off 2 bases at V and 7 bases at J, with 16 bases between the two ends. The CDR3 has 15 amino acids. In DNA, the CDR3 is TGTGCCAGCAGTTACCAGGCAGGGAATGGGAATACGCAGTATTTT. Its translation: CASSYQAGNGNTQYF.

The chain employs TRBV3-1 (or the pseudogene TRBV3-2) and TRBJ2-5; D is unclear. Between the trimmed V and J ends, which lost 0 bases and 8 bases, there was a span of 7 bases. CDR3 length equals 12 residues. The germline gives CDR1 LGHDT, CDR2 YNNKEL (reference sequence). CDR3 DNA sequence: TGTGCCAGCAGCCAAGATACCCGAACCCAGTACTTC. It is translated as CASSQDTRTQYF.

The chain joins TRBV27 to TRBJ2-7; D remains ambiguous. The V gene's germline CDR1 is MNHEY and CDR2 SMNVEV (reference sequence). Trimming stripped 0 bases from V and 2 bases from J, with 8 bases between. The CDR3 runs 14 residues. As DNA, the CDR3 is TGTGCCAGCAGTTTATCGCGGCTAGCCTACGAGCAGTACTTC. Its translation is CASSLSRLAYEQYF.

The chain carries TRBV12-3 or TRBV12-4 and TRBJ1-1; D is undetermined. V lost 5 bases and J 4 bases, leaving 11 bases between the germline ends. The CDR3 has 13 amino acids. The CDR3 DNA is TGTGCCAGCAGTGACGGTGAAACCACTGAAGCTTTCTTT. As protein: CASSDGETTEAFF.

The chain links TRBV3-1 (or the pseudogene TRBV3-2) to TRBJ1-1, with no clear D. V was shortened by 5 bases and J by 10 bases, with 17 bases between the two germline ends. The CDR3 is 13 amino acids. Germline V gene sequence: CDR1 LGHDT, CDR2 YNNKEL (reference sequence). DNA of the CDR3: TGTGCCAGCAGCTCGCGGGGATCGTGGGCAGCTTTCTTT. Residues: CASSSRGSWAAFF.

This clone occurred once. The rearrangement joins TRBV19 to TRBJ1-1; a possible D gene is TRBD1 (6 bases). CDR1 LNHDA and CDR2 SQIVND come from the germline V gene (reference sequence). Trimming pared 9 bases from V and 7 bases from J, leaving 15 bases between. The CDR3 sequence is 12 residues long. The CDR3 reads CASEDSSREAFF. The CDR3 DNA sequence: TGTGCCAGCGAGGACAGCTCGCGTGAAGCTTTCTTT.

The CDR3 sequence is CASSRSGRNNQPQHF. The DNA for the CDR3 is TGTGCCAGCAGTCGCTCGGGTCGAAACAATCAGCCCCAGCATTTT. This sequence joins TRBV6-2 or TRBV6-3 and TRBJ1-5; D ambiguous. Trimming removed 5 bases from V and 3 bases from J, with 14 bases in between. The CDR3 contains 15 residues. The V gene's germline CDR1 is MNHEY and CDR2 SVGEGT.